This T cell receptor (beta chain) is drawn from a study of T cell repertoires in cytomegalovirus infection. Trimming removed 5 bases at V and 9 bases at J, with 11 bases between. From germline, CDR1 is SGHNT and CDR2 YENEEA. The CDR3 is 12 amino acids. TCRdb called the reads again in MiXCR, with one record for every CDR3 protein. The sample yields 200,000 to 300,000 distinct CDR3 sequences, roughly 10% seen once. This clonotype was counted many times. The sample consisted of PBMCs. The chain couples TRBV11-3 to TRBJ1-5; unclear D gene. This receptor was taken from a human donor in good health (CMV status not recorded). Some clones in this sample may be carry-over from other donors' samples. Here the CDR3 DNA reads TGTGCCAGCAGCCAAAGTGGAGGGCCCCAGCATTTT. Translation gives CASSQSGGPQHF. Full variable domain (remainder filled in from reference TRBV11-3 and TRBJ1-5): EAGVVQSPRYKIIEKKQPVAFWCNPISGHNTLYWYLQNLGQGPELLIRYENEEAVDDSQLPKDRFSAERLKGVDSTLKIQPAELGDSAVYLCASSQSGGPQHFGDGTRLSIL.